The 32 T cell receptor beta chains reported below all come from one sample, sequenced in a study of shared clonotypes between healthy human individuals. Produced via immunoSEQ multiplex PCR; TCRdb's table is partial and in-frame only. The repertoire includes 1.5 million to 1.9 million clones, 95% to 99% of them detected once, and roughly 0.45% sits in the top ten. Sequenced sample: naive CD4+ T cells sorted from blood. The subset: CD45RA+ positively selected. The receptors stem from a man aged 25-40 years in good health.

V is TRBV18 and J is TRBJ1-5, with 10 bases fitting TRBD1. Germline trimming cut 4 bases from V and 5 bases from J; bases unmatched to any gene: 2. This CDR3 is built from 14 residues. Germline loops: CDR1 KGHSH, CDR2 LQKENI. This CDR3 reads CASSRGTGDQPQHF. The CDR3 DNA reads TGTGCCAGCTCACGAGGGACAGGGGATCAGCCCCAGCATTTT.

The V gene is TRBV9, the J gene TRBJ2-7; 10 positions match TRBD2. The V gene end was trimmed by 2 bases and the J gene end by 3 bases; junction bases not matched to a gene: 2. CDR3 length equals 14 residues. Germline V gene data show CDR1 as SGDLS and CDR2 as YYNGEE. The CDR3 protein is CASSVLAGDYEQYF. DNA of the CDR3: TGTGCCAGCAGCGTTCTAGCGGGGGACTACGAGCAGTACTTC.

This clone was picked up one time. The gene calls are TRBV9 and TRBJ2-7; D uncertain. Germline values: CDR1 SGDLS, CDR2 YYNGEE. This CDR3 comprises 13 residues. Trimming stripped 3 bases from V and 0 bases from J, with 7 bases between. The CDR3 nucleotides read TGTGCCAGCAGCGCGAAAAGCTCCTACGAGCAGTACTTC. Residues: CASSAKSSYEQYF.

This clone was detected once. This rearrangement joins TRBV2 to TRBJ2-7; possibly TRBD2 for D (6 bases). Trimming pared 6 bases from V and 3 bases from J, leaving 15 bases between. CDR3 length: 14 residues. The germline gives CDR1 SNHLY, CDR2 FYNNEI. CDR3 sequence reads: CASSAGTLRYEQYF. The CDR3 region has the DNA TGTGCCAGCAGCGCCGGGACTCTCCGCTACGAGCAGTACTTC.

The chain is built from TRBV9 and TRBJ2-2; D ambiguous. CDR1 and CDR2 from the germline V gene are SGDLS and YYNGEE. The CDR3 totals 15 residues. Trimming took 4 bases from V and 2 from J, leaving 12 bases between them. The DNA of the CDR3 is TGTGCCAGCAGCTTGTCGTGGAGTAACACCGGGGAGCTGTTTTTT. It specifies CASSLSWSNTGELFF. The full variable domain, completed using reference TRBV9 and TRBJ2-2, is DSGVTQTPKHLITATGQRVTLRCSPRSGDLSVYWYQQSLDQGLQFLIQYYNGEERAKGNILERFSAQQFPDLHSELNLSSLELGDSALYFCASSLSWSNTGELFFGEGSRLTVL.

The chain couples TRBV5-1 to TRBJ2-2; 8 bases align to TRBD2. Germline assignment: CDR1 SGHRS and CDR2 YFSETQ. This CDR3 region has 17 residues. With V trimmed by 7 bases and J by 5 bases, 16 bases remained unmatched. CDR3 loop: CASGQRVAGGRTGELFF. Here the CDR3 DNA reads TGCGCCAGCGGACAACGAGTCGCGGGAGGTCGAACCGGGGAGCTGTTTTTT.

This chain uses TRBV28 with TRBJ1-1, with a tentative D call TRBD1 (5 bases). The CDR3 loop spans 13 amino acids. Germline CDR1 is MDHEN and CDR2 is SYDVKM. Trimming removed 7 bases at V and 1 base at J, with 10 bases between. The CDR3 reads CASTSGQNTEAFF. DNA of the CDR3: TGTGCCAGCACCTCGGGGCAGAACACTGAAGCTTTCTTT.

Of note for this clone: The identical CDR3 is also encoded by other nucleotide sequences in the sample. CDR3 bases: TGTGCCAGCTCACCCGGACTAGCGGGAGTCTCCTACGAGCAGTACTTC. This sequence encodes CASSPGLAGVSYEQYF. V is TRBV18 and J is TRBJ2-7; 13 nucleotides match TRBD2. The CDR3 has 16 amino acids. The junction had 2 bases not matched to a gene; V was cut back by 3 bases and J by 0 bases. Germline CDR1 reads KGHSH; CDR2 reads LQKENI.

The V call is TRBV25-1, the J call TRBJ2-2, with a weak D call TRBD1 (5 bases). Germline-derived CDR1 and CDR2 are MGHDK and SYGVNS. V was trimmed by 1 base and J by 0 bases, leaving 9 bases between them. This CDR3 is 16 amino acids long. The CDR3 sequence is CASSEWGRSNTGELFF. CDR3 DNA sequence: TGTGCCAGCAGTGAATGGGGCAGGTCGAACACCGGGGAGCTGTTTTTT.

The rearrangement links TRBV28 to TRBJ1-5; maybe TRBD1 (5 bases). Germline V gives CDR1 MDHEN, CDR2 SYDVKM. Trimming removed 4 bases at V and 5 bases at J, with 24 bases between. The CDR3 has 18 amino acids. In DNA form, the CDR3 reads TGTGCCAGCAGTTGGCCCGGGGCAGGTTCCCGTGAGGATCAGCCCCAGCATTTT. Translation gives CASSWPGAGSREDQPQHF.

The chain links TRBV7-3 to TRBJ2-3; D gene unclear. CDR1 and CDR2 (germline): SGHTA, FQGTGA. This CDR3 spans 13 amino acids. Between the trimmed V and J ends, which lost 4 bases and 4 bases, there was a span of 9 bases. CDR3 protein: CASSYSLADTQYF. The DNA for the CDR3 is TGTGCCAGCAGCTACTCACTGGCAGATACGCAGTATTTT.

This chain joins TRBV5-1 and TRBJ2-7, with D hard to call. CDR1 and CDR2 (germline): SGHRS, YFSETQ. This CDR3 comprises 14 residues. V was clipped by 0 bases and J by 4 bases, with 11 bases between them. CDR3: CASSLVGRTYEQYF. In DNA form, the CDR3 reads TGCGCCAGCAGCTTGGTAGGACGGACGTACGAGCAGTACTTC. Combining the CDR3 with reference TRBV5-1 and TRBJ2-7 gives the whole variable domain KAGVTQTPRYLIKTRGQQVTLSCSPISGHRSVSWYQQTPGQGLQFLFEYFSETQRNKGNFPGRFSGRQFSNSRSEMNVSTLELGDSALYLCASSLVGRTYEQYFGPGTRLTVT.

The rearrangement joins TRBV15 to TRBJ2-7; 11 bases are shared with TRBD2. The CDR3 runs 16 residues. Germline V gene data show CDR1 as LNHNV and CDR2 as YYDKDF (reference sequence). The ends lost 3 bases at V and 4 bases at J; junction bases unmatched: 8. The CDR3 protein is CATSSLTTSGSYEQYF. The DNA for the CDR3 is TGTGCCACCAGCAGCCTGACTACTAGCGGGAGTTACGAGCAGTACTTC.

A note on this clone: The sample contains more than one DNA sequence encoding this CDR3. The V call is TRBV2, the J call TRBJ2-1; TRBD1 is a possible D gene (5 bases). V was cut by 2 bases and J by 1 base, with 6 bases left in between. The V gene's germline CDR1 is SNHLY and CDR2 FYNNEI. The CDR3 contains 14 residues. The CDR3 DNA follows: TGTGCCAGCAGTGAACAGGGTTCCTACAATGAGCAGTTCTTC. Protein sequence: CASSEQGSYNEQFF.

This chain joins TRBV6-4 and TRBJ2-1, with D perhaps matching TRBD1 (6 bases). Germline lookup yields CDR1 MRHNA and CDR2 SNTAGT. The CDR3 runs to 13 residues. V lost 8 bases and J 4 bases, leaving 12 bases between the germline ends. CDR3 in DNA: TGTGCCAGCGCCTGGACAGCTTACAATGAGCAGTTCTTC. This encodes CASAWTAYNEQFF.

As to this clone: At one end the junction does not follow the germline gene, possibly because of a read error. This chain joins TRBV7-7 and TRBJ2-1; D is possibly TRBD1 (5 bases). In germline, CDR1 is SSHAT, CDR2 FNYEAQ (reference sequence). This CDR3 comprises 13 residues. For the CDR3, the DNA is TGTGCTAGCAGCTTAGATGCAGGGAATGAGCAGTTCTTC. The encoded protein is CASSLDAGNEQFF. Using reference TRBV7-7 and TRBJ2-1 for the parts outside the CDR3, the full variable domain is GAGVSQSPRYKVTKRGQDVTLRCDPISSHATLYWYQQALGQGPEFLTYFNYEAQPDKSGLPSDRFSAERPEGSISTLTIQRTEQRDSAMYRCASSLDAGNEQFFGPGTRLTVL.

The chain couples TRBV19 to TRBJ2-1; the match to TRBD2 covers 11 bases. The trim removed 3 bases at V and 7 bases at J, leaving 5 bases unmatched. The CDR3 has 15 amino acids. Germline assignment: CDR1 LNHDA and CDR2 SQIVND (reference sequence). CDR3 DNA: TGTGCCAGTAGTATCTTAGCGGGAGGGCAAAATGAGCAGTTCTTC. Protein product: CASSILAGGQNEQFF.

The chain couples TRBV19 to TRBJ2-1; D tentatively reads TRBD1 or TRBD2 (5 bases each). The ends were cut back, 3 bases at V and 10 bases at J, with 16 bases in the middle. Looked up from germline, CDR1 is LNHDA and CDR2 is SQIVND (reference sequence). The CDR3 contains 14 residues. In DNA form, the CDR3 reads TGTGCCAGTAGTATCCCTGCAGGGACGAGGGAGCAGTTCTTC. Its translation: CASSIPAGTREQFF.

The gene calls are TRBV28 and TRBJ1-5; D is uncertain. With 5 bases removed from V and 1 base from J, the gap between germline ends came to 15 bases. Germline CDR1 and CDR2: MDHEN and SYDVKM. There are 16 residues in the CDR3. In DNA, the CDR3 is TGTGCCAGCAGTCCTAGGACGTTACGCAGCAATCAGCCCCAGCATTTT. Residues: CASSPRTLRSNQPQHF.

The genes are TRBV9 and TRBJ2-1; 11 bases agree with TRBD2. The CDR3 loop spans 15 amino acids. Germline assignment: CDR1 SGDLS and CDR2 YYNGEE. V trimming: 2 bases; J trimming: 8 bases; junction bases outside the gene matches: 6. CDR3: CASSVTSGRWDEQFF. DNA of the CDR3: TGTGCCAGCAGCGTTACTAGCGGGAGATGGGATGAGCAGTTCTTC.

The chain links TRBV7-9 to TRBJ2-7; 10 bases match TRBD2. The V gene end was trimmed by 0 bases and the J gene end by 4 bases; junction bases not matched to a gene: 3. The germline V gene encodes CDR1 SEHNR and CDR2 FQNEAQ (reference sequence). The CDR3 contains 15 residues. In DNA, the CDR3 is TGTGCCAGCAGCTTAGCAGCGGGAGGGTTATACGAGCAGTACTTC. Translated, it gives CASSLAAGGLYEQYF.

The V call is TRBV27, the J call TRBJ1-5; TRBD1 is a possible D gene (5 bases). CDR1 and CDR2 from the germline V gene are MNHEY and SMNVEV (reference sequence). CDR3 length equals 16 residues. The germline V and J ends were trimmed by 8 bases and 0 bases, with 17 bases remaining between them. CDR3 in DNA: TGTGCCAGCGGTGTGAGGGGCCCCAATAGCAATCAGCCCCAGCATTTT. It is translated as CASGVRGPNSNQPQHF.

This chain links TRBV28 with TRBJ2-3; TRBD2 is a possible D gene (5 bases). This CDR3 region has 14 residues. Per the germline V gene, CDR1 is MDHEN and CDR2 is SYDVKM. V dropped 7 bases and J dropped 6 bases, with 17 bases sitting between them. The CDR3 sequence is CASNLAWVSDTQYF. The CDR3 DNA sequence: TGTGCCAGCAACCTAGCTTGGGTGTCGGATACGCAGTATTTT. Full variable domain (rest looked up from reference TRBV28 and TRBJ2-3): DVKVTQSSRYLVKRTGEKVFLECVQDMDHENMFWYRQDPGLGLRLIYFSYDVKMKEKGDIPEGYSVSREKKERFSLILESASTNQTSMYLCASNLAWVSDTQYFGPGTRLTVL.

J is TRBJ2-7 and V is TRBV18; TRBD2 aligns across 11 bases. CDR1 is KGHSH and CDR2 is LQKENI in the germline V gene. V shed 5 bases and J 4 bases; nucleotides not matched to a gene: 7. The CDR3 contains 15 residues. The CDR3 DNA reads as TGTGCCAGCTCAGGACCGGGACTAGCGGTATACGAGCAGTACTTC. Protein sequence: CASSGPGLAVYEQYF.

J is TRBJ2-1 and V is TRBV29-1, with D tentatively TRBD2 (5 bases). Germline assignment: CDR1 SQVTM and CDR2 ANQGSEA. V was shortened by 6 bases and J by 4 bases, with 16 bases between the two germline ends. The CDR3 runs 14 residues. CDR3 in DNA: TGCAGCGTCCAAAGCGGTCCCGGGTACAATGAGCAGTTCTTC. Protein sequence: CSVQSGPGYNEQFF.

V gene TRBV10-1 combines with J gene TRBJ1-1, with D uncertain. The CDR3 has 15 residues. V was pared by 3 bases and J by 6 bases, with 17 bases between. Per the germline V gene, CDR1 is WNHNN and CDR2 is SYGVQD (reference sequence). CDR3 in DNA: TGCGCCAGCAGTGATGGAGGCAGAGGAATGGCTGAAGCTTTCTTT. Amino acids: CASSDGGRGMAEAFF.

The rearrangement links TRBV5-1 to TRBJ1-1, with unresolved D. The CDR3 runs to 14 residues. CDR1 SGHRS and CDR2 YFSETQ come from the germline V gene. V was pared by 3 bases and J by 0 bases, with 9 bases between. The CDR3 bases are TGCGCCAGCAGCTCCCGGACGGTGAACACTGAAGCTTTCTTT. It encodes CASSSRTVNTEAFF.

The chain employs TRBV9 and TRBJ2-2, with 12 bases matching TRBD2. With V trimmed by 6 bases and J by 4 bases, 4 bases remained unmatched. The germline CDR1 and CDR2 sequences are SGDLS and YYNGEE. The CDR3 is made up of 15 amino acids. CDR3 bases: TGTGCCAGCACCCTAGCGGGAGGGCCCACCGGGGAGCTGTTTTTT. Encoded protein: CASTLAGGPTGELFF.

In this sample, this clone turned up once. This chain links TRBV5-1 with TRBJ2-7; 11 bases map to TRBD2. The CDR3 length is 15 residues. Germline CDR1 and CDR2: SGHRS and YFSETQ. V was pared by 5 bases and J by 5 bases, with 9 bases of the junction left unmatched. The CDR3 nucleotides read TGCGCCAGCAGGTTAACCGGGACTAGCGGAGACGAGCAGTACTTC. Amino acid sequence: CASRLTGTSGDEQYF.

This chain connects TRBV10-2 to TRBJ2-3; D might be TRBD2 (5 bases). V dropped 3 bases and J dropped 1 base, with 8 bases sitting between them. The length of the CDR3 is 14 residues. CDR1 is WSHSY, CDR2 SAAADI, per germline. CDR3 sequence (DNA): TGCGCCAGCAGTGAAGGGCGGGGCACAGATACGCAGTATTTT. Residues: CASSEGRGTDTQYF.

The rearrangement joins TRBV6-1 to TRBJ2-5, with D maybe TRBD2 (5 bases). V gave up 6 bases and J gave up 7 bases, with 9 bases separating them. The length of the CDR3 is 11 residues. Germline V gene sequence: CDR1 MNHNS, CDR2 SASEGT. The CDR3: CASRPAATQYF. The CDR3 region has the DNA TGTGCCAGCAGACCAGCGGCGACCCAGTACTTC.

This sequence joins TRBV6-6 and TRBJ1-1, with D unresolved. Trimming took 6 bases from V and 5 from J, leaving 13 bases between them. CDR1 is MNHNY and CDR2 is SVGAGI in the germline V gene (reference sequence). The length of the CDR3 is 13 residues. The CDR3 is CASSPLILTEAFF. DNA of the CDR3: TGTGCCAGCAGCCCCTTGATTCTGACTGAAGCTTTCTTT.